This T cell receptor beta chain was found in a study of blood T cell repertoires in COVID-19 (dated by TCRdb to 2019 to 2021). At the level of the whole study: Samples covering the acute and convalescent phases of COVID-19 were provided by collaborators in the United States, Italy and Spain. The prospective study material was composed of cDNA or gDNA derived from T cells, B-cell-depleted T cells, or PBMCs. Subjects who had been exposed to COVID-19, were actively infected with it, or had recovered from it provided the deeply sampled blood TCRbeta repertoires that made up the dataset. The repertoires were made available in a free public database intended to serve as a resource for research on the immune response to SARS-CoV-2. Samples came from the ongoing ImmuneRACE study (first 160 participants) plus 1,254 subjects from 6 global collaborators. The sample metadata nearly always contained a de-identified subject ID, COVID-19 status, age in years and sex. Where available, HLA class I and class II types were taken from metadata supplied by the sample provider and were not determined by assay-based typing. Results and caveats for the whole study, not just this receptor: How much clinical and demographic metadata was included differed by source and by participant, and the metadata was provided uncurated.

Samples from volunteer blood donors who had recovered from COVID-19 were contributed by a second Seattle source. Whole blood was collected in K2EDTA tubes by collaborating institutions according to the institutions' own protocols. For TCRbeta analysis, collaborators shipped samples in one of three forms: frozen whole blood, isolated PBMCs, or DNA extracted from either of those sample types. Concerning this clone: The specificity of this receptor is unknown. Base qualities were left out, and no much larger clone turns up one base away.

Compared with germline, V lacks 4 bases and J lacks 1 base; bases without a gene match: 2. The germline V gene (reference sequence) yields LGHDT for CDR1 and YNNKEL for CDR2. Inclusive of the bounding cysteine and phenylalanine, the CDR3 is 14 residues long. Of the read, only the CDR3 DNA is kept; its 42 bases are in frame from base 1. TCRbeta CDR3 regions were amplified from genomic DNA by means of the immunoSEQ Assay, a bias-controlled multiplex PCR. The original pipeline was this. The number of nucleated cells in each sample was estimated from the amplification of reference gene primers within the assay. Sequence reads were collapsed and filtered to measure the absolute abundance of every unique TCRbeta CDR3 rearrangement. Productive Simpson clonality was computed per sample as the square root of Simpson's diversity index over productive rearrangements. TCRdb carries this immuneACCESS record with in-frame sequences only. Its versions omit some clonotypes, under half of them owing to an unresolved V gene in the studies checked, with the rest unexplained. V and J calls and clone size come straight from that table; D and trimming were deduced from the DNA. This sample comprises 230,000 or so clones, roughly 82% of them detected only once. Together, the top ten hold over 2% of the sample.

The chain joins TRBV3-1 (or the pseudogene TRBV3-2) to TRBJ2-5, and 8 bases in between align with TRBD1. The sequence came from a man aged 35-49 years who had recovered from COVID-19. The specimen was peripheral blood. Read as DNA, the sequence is TGTGCCAGCAGCCCGACAGGGGTCCAAGAGACCCAGTACTTC. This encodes CASSPTGVQETQYF.